The clone carrying this T cell receptor (beta chain) was seen at least ten times. Its antigen is undetermined. This sample is part of a study of CD8 T cells in ankylosing spondylitis. Study conclusions and caveats: Seemingly distinctive of ankylosing spondylitis blood was a TCR beta motif formed by eight highly homologous variants. With a CD8+ phenotype, disease-linked clones were relatively rare in peripheral blood. Reportedly, disease-linked clones are significantly enriched in ankylosing spondylitis patients' matched synovial fluid.

CDR1 SGHTA and CDR2 FQGNSA come from the germline V gene. Trimming removed 6 bases from V and 1 base from J, with 12 bases in between. The CDR3 has 15 residues. Preparation of TCR beta libraries was done by quantitative 5'-RACE with molecular barcodes. TCRdb reanalysed the 5' RACE reads using MiXCR and keeps one entry per CDR3 protein. This sample has 250,000 to 350,000 distinct CDR3 sequences, with about 19% found just once. The chain has TRBV7-2 and TRBJ2-2, with D perhaps being TRBD1 or TRBD2 (5 bases each). The sequenced material came from blood, either unsorted or a sorted T cell fraction (not recorded which). The origin of this receptor is a male donor with ankylosing spondylitis or in good health (not recorded which). CDR3 nucleotides: TGTGCCAGCAGAACCGGGACGGTGAACACCGGGGAGCTGTTTTTT. Its protein product is CASRTGTVNTGELFF.